This T cell receptor (beta chain) was documented in a study of T cell responses to AZD1222 COVID-19 vaccine. Whole-study context: Timing groups of about 4 and about 12 weeks for second doses were pooled.

Overall study findings and caveats: Among spike-specific TCRs, nearly half reportedly target unmutated variant regions.

Germline CDR1 reads LGHDT; CDR2 reads YNNKEL (reference sequence). There are 13 residues in the CDR3. V was pared by 4 bases and J by 0 bases, with 6 bases between. Turning to this clone: Its matching antigen is unknown.

Repertoires were generated with immunoSEQ multiplex PCR, while TCRdb's copy carries only in-frame clones and drops some. Here the sample spans some 130,000 clones, roughly 80% being singletons. The sequencing here drew on peripheral blood, taken on day 0 of AZD1222 vaccination. This TCR was recovered from an adult in good health. V usage is TRBV3-1 (or the pseudogene TRBV3-2) and J usage is TRBJ2-5, with D possibly matching TRBD2 (5 bases). The CDR3 is CASSRGHQETQYF. CDR3 coding DNA: TGTGCCAGCAGCCGCGGGCACCAAGAGACCCAGTACTTC.